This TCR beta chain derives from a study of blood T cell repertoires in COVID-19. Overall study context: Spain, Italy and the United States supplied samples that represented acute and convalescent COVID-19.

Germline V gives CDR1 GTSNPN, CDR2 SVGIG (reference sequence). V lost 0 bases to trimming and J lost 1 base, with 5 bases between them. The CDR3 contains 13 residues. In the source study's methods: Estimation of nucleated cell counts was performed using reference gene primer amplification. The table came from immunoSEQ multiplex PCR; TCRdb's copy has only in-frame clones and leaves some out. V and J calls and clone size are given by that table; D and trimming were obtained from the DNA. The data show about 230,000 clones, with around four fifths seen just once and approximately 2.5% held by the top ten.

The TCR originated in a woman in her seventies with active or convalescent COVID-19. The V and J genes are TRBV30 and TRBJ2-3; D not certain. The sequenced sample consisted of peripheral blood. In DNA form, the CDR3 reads TGTGCCTGGAGTGTACGGGGCACAGATACGCAGTATTTT. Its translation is CAWSVRGTDTQYF.